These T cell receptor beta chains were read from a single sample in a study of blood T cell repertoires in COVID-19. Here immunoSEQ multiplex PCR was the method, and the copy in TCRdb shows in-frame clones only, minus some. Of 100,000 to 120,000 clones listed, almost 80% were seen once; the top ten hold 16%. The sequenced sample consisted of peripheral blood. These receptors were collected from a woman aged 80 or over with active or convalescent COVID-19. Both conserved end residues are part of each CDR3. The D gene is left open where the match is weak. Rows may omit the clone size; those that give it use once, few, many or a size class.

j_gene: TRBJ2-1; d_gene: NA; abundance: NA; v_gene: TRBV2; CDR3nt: TGTGCCAGCAGTGGGGGCGGGACCCGGAACTCCTACAATGAGCAGTTCTTC; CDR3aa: CASSGGGTRNSYNEQFF
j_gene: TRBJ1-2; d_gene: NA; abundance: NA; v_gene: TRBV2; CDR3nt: TGTGCCAGCAGTGAAATAGGCATGGCAGGGGGCTACACCTTC; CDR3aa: CASSEIGMAGGYTF
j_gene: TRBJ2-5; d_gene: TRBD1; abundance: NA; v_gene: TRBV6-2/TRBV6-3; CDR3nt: TGTGCCAGCAGTTACCACCCTGGACAGGGTTTGGCGGAACAAGAGACCCAGTACTTC; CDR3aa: CASSYHPGQGLAEQETQYF
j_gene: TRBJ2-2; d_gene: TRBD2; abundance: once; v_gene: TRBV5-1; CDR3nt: TGCGCCAGCAGCACGACCGGGACTACGGTTAACACCGGGGAGCTGTTTTTT; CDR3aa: CASSTTGTTVNTGELFF
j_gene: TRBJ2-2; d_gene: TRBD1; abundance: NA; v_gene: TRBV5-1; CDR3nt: TGCGCCAGCAGCCGGACAGGGGCCACCGGGGAGCTGTTTTTT; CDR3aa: CASSRTGATGELFF
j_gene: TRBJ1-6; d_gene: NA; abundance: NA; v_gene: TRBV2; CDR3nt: TGTGCCAGCACTCTCCGGGGGGCTGGGAATTCACCCCTCCACTTT; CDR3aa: CASTLRGAGNSPLHF
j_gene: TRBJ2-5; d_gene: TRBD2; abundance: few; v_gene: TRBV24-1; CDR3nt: TGTGCCACCAGTGATCCCCGACAGGGGAGTTGGACTAGCGGGAGAGCGGGCCAAGAGACCCAGTACTTC; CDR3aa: CATSDPRQGSWTSGRAGQETQYF
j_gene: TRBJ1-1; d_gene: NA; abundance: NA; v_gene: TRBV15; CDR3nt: TGTGCCACCAGCAGAGAACAGGGAAAGAGAGCTTTCTTT; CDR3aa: CATSREQGKRAFF
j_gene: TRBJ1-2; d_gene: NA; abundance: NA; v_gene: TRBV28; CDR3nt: TGTGCCAGCAGTTCCCTCTATGGCTACACCTTC; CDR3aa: CASSSLYGYTF
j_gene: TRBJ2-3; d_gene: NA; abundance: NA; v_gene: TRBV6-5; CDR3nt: TGTGCCAGCAGTACCGGGACAACAGATACGCAGTATTTT; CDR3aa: CASSTGTTDTQYF
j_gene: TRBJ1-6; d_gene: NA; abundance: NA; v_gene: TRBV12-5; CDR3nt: TGTGCTAGTGCTGCTACAGGGATCTCACCCCTCCACTTT; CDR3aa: CASAATGISPLHF
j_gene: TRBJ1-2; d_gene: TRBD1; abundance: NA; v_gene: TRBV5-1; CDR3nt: TGCGCCAGCAGCTTGGGGGCAGGGGGTAGGCATGGCTACACCTTC; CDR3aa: CASSLGAGGRHGYTF
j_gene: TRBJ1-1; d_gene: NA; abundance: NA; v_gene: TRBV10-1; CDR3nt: TGCGCCAGCAGTGAACGGACAGTTTTTGTGAACACTGAAGCTTTCTTT; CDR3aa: CASSERTVFVNTEAFF
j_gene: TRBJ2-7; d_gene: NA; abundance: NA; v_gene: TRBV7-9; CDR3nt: TGTGCCAGCACCAACGGGCCTAGCCGCTCCGAGCAGTACTTC; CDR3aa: CASTNGPSRSEQYF
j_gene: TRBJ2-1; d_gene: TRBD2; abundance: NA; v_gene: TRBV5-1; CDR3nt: TGCGCCAGCAGCTTGGGGGGACTAGCGGGAGTCAATGAGCAGTTCTTC; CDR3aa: CASSLGGLAGVNEQFF
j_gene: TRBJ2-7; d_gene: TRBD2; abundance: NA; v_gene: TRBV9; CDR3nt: TGTGCCAGCAGCGTAGCTACGGGGACTAGTCAGTCCGAGCAGTACTTC; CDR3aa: CASSVATGTSQSEQYF
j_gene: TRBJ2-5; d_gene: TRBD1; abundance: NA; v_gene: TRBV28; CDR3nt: TGTGCCAGCAGTAGCGCAGGGGGGACCCAGTACTTC; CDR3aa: CASSSAGGTQYF
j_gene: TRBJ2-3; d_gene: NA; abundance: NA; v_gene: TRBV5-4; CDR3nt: TGTGCCAGCAGCCCGCCCCCCACCGGAGGCACAGATACGCAGTATTTT; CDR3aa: CASSPPPTGGTDTQYF
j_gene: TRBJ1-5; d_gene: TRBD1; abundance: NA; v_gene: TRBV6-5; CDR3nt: TGTGCCAGCAGGGCCAGGGGGACTAGGGCTCAGCCCCAGCATTTT; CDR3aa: CASRARGTRAQPQHF
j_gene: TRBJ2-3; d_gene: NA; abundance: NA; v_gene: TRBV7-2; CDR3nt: TGTGCCAGCAGCGTCGAGGGAGGTCGACAGCAGTATTTT; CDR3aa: CASSVEGGRQQYF
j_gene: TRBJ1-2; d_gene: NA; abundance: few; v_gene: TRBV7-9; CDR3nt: TGTGCCAGCAGCTCCCCTTTAGTTGCAGGGTATGGCTACACCTTC; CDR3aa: CASSSPLVAGYGYTF
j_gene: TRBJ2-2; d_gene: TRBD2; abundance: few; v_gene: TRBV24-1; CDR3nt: TGTGCCACCAGTGATACAACTAGCGGGGTAACGAACACCGGGGAGCTGTTTTTT; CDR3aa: CATSDTTSGVTNTGELFF
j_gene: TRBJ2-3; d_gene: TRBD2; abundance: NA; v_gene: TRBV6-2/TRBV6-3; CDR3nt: TGTGCCAGCAGTACCGAGACTAGCAGGAGCACAGATACGCAGTATTTT; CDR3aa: CASSTETSRSTDTQYF
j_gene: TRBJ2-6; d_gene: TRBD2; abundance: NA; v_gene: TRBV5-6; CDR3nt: TGTGCCAGCAGCCCGAAGCGGGGACTAGCGGTTGGGGCCAACGTCCTGACTTTC; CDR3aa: CASSPKRGLAVGANVLTF
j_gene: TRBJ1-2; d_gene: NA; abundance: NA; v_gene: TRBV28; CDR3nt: TGTGCCAGCGCCACAGGACACTATGGCTACACCTTC; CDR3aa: CASATGHYGYTF
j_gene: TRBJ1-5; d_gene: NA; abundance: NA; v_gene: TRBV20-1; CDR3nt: TGCAGTGCTAGTGATAACAGGGCCCCCCACAATCAGCCCCAGCATTTT; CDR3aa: CSASDNRAPHNQPQHF
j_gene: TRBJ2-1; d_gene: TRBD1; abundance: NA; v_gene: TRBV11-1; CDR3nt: TGTGCCAGCAGCATAGGAGCAGGGGGCTCCTACAATGAGCAGTTCTTC; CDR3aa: CASSIGAGGSYNEQFF
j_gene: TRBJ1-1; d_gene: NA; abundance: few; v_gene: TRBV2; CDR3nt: TGTGCCAGCAGCCTATCCCTAGGGACAGAAGCTTTCTTT; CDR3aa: CASSLSLGTEAFF
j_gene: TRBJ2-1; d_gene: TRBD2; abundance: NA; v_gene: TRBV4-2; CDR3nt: TGTGCCAGCAGCCAAAGCGGGACTAGCGGCTACAATGAGCAGTTCTTC; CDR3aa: CASSQSGTSGYNEQFF
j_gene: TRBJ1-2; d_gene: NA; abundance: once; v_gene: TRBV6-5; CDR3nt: TGTGCCAGCAGTTGGACAGCCGACTATGGCTACACCTTC; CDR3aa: CASSWTADYGYTF
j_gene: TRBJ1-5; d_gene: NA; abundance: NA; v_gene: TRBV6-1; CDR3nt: TGTGCCAGCAGTGAATGGTTTGGAGAACAGCCCCAGCATTTT; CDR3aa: CASSEWFGEQPQHF
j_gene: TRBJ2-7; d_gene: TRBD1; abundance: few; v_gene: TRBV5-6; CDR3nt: TGTGCCAGCAGCTTGTATGGGACAGGGGTAAACGAGCAGTACTTC; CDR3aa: CASSLYGTGVNEQYF
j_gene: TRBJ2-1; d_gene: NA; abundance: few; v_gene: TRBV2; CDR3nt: TGTGCCAGCGAGGTAGGCCGTGGAGGTGAGCAGTTCTTC; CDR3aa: CASEVGRGGEQFF
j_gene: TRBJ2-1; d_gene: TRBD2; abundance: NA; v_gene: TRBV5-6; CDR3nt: TGTGCCAGCAGCTTGGGACTAGCCTCATGGGGCGAGCAGTTCTTC; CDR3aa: CASSLGLASWGEQFF
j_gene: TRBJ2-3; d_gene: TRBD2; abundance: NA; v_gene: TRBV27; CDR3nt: TGTGCCAGCAGTTCTGGGACTAGCGGGAGACCAGATACGCAGTATTTT; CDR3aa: CASSSGTSGRPDTQYF
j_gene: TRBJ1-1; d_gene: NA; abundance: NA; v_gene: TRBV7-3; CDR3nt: TGTGCCAGCAGCTTAGGTGGCAGGGGGAACACTGAAGCTTTCTTT; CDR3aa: CASSLGGRGNTEAFF
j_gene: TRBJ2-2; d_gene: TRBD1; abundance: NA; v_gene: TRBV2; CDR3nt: TGTGCCAGCAGGGAGGACAGGTTCGCGAACACCGGGGAGCTGTTTTTT; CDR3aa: CASREDRFANTGELFF
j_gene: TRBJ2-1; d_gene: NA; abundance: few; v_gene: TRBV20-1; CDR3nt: TGCAGTGTTTGGGGGGATGAGCAGTTCTTC; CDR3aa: CSVWGDEQFF
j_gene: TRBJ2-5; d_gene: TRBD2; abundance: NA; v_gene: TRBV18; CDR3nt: TGTGCCAGCTCACCAAGGACTAGCGGGAAAGAGACCCAGTACTTC; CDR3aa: CASSPRTSGKETQYF
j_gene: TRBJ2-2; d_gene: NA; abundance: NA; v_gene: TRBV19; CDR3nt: TGTGCCAGTAGGGTGGCGGCAAACACCGGGGAGCTGTTTTTT; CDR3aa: CASRVAANTGELFF
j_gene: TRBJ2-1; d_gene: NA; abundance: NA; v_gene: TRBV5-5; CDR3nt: TGTGCCAGCAGCACCCGACAGCCAGCGAAGATTTACAATGAGCAGTTCTTC; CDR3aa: CASSTRQPAKIYNEQFF
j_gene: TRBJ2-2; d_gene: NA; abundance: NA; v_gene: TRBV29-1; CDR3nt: TGCAGCGTTAGTGACACCACCGGGGAGCTGTTTTTT; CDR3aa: CSVSDTTGELFF
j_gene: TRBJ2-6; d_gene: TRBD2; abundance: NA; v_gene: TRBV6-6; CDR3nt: TGTGCCAGCAGTCGCCGGGGAGGGACTTCTGGGGCCAACGTCCTGACTTTC; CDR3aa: CASSRRGGTSGANVLTF
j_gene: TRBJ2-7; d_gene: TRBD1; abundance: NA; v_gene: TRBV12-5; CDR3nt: TGTGCTAGTGGTACCGGGACAGCCTACGAGCAGTACTTC; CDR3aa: CASGTGTAYEQYF
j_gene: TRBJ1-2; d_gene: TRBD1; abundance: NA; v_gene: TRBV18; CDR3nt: TGTGCCAGCTCACCAATCGCTTTCGGACAGGTTGATGGCTACACCTTC; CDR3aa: CASSPIAFGQVDGYTF
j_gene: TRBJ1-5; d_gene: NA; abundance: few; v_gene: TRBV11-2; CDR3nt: TGTGCCAGCAGCGGGCCCGGGAACCAGCCCCAGCATTTT; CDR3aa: CASSGPGNQPQHF
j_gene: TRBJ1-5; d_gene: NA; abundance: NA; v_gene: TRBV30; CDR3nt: TGTGCCTGGAGTGTAACCGGGGGCAATCAGCCCCAGCATTTT; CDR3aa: CAWSVTGGNQPQHF
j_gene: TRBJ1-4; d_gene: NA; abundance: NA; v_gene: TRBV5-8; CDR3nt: TGTGCCAGCAGCTTGATTCAGGGAGGAGGGTATGAAAAACTGTTTTTT; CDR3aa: CASSLIQGGGYEKLFF
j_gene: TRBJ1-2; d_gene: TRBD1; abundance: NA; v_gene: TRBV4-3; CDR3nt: TGCGCCAGCAGCTTGGACAGGTCTATTAACTATGGCTACACCTTC; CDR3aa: CASSLDRSINYGYTF
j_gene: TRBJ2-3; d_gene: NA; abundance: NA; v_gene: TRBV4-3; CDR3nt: TGCGCCACTAGCCCTTCTTGGGGTCGGACAGATACGCAGTATTTT; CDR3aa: CATSPSWGRTDTQYF
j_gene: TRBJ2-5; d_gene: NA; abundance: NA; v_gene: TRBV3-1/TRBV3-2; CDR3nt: TGTGCCAGCAGCCGACGCGGGGAGGAACAAGAGACCCAGTACTTC; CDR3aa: CASSRRGEEQETQYF
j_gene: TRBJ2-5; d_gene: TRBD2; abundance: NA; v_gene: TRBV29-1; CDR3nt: TGCAGCGGGGGACTTTTGCGGGAGAAGACCCAGTACTTC; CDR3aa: CSGGLLREKTQYF
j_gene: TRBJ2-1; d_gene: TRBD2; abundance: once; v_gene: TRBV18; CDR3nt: TGTGCCAGCTCACCCTTAGCGGGAGGAGAGGGTGAGCAGTTCTTC; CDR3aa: CASSPLAGGEGEQFF
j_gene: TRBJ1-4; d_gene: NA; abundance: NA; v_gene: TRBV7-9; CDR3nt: TGTGCCAGCAGCCCGACTGCGAATGAAAAACTGTTTTTT; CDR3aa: CASSPTANEKLFF
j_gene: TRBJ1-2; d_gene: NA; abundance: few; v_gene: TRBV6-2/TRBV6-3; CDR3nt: TGTGCCAGCAGTCCGCCACCGACAGTCCCCCTCCTCACCTTC; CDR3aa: CASSPPPTVPLLTF